Included here is one TCR beta chain sequence, with context. Antigen specificity is unknown. The sample is drawn from a study of blood T cells in healthy people across ages. Study-level findings and limits: Estimated diversity across one million T cells was deemed an underestimate.

Germline-derived CDR1 and CDR2 are SGHKS and YYEKEE (reference sequence). Trimming took off 2 bases at V and 2 bases at J, with 11 bases between the two ends. The CDR3 has 14 amino acids. A second PCR of 7 to 11 cycles used a sample-barcoded 5' primer and a J-beta primer mix. Each cDNA molecule was tagged by a template-switch adaptor that had 12 random nucleotides. TCRdb called the 5' RACE reads again in MiXCR, with one record for every CDR3 protein. The top ten clones hold approximately 11% of a sample with about 1.6 million distinct CDR3 sequences, around 36% of them seen once. V is TRBV5-5 and J is TRBJ2-7; D may be TRBD1 or TRBD2 (5 bases each). The specimen was blood. This receptor was taken from a woman under 40 in good health. The CDR3 nucleotides read TGTGCCAGCAGCTTTAACAGAGGGGCCTACGAGCAGTACTTC. This encodes CASSFNRGAYEQYF.